The clone carrying this TCR beta chain was detected a few times. The CDR3 spans 13 residues. The V gene's germline CDR1 is SNHLY and CDR2 FYNNEI. With 6 bases clipped from V and 3 bases from J, the junction kept 2 bases outside the gene matches. TCRdb called the RT-PCR reads again in MiXCR, with one record for every CDR3 protein. The repertoire consists of approximately 720,000 distinct CDR3 sequences, with 14% occurring once and the leading ten covering around 3.3%. This TCR came from a female donor in good health, serving as a healthy control. The sequencing sample was made of memory CD4+ T cells from blood. This rearrangement joins TRBV2 to TRBJ1-2; 9 bases are shared with TRBD1. CDR3 nucleotide sequence: TGTGCCAGCAGGGGACAGGGAGACTATGGCTACACCTTC. It translates to CASRGQGDYGYTF.